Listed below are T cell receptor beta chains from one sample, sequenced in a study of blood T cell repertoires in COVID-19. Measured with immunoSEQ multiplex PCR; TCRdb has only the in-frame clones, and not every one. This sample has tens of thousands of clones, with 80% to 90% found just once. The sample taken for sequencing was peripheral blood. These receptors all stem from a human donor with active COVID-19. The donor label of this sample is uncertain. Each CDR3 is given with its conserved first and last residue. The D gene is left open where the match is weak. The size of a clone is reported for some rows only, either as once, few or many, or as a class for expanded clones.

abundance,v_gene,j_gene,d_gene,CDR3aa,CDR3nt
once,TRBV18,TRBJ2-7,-,CASSPFGQTYEQYF,TGTGCCAGCTCACCATTCGGACAGACCTACGAGCAGTACTTC
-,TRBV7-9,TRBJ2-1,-,CASSWGERYYNEQFF,TGTGCCAGCAGCTGGGGAGAAAGATACTACAATGAGCAGTTCTTC
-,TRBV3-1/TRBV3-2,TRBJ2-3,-,CASSRSGVTQYF,TGTGCCAGCAGTCGGAGCGGTGTTACGCAGTATTTT
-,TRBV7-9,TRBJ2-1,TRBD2,CAWGDYHYNEQFF,TGTGCCTGGGGGGACTACCACTACAATGAGCAGTTCTTC
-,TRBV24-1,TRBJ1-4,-,CATSDLRGEGNEKLFF,TGTGCCACCAGTGATTTGAGGGGGGAGGGTAATGAAAAACTGTTTTTT
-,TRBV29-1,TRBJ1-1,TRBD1,CSVQKQGETEAFF,TGCAGCGTTCAAAAGCAGGGGGAAACTGAAGCTTTCTTT
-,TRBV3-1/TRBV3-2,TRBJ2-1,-,CASSQGNHGQFF,TGTGCCAGCAGCCAAGGTAACCACGGGCAGTTCTTC
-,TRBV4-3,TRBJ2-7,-,CASSPPRGVNEQYF,TGCGCCAGCAGCCCACCCAGGGGTGTGAACGAGCAGTACTTC
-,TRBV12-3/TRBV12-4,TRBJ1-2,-,CASSLARFRGYTF,TGTGCCAGCAGTTTAGCGAGGTTTCGGGGCTACACCTTC
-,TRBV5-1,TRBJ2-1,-,CASSLVAGIYNEQFF,TGCGCCAGCAGCTTGGTAGCAGGGATCTACAATGAGCAGTTCTTC
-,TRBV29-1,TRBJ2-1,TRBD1,CSVAGQEAGYEQFF,TGCAGCGTCGCGGGACAGGAGGCGGGGTATGAGCAGTTCTTC
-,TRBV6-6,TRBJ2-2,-,CASSYHPRDTGELFF,TGTGCCAGCAGTTACCATCCCAGGGACACCGGGGAGCTGTTTTTT
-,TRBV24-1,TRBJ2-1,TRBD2,CATSDRGGSYNEQFF,TGTGCCACCAGTGACCGGGGGGGCTCCTACAATGAGCAGTTCTTC
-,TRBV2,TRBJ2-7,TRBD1,CASSQNRGNYEQYF,TGTGCCAGCAGTCAAAACAGGGGAAACTACGAGCAGTACTTC
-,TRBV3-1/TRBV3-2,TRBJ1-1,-,CASSQDLPGGRTEAFF,TGTGCCAGCAGCCAAGATCTCCCGGGGGGCCGCACTGAAGCTTTCTTT
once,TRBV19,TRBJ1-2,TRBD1,CASSPSGQLNYGYTF,TGTGCCAGTAGTCCTTCGGGACAGCTAAACTATGGCTACACCTTC
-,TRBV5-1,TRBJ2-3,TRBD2,CASKTTSHLTDTQYF,TGCGCCAGCAAAACGACTAGCCACCTCACAGATACGCAGTATTTT
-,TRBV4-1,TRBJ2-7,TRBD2,CASSQYERGGSYEQYF,TGCGCCAGCAGCCAATATGAGCGGGGGGGCTCCTACGAGCAGTACTTC
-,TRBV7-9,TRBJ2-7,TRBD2,CASSFPGLAGSYEQYF,TGTGCCAGCAGCTTCCCTGGACTAGCGGGATCCTACGAGCAGTACTTC
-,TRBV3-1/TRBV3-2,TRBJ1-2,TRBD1,CASSHLRTGNGYTF,TGTGCCAGCAGCCATCTCCGGACAGGGAATGGCTACACCTTC
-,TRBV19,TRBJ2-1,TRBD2,CASSPVGRVVNNEQFF,TGTGCCAGCTCACCGGTAGGGAGGGTAGTAAACAATGAGCAGTTCTTC
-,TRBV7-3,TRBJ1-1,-,CASSPAGTNTEAFF,TGTGCCAGCAGCCCGGCGGGGACGAACACTGAAGCTTTCTTT
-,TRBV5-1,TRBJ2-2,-,CASSTGTFETGELFF,TGCGCCAGCAGCACCGGGACATTCGAAACCGGGGAGCTGTTTTTT
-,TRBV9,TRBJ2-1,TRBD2,CASSVGLAGGHNEQFF,TGTGCCAGCAGCGTAGGACTAGCGGGGGGGCACAATGAGCAGTTCTTC
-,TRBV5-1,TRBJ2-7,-,CASSSGGSSYEQYF,TGCGCCAGCAGCAGTGGGGGGAGCTCCTACGAGCAGTACTTC
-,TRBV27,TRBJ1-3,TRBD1,CASSLLGTGSGNTIYF,TGTGCCAGCAGTTTATTGGGGACAGGCTCTGGAAACACCATATATTTT
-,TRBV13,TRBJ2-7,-,CASSPDSSYEQYF,TGTGCCAGCAGTCCTGACAGCTCCTACGAGCAGTACTTC